This entry lists 14 T cell receptor beta chains sequenced from one sample in a study of beta chain features in type 1 diabetes. cDNA synthesis used the whole RNA isolate, giving expressed TCRB sequences. Here immunoSEQ multiplex PCR was the method, and the copy in TCRdb shows in-frame clones only, minus some. The repertoire has some 270,000 clones, 8% of them found once; the top ten carry 1%. The sample comprised central memory CD4+ T cells from blood. The receptors come from a woman under 30 in good health.

The chain is built from TRBV4-2 and TRBJ2-7; maybe TRBD1 (7 bases). Germline lookup yields CDR1 LGHNA and CDR2 YNFKEQ. V was shortened by 6 bases and J by 2 bases, with 14 bases between the two germline ends. The CDR3 runs to 14 residues. CDR3 region: CASRSIRGAYEQYF. Here the CDR3 DNA reads TGTGCCAGCAGAAGTATCAGGGGGGCCTACGAGCAGTACTTC.

This clone was seen at least ten times. The CDR3 coding sequence is TGTGCCAGCAGCTTGGTGACAAACTCTGGAAACACCATATATTTT. Protein sequence: CASSLVTNSGNTIYF. The chain recombines TRBV5-6 with TRBJ1-3; D is ambiguous. Germline values: CDR1 SGHDT, CDR2 YYEEEE. This CDR3 is 15 amino acids long. The V and J ends lost 0 bases and 0 bases respectively, with 7 bases between them.

This sequence joins TRBV23-1 and TRBJ2-7; D not certain. TRBV23-1 is annotated as an ORF whose role is uncertain. The CDR3 length is 14 residues. The V and J ends lost 4 bases and 3 bases respectively, with 13 bases between them. Written as DNA, the CDR3 is TGCGCCAGCAGTCCGAGTATTCTGTTCTACGAGCAGTACGTC. Encoded protein: CASSPSILFYEQYV.

Only a few counts were recorded for this clone. This sequence is one base from a far larger clone and is likely a read error. In DNA, the CDR3 is TGCACCAGCAGCCAAGATGCGTCAGGGGCTTATGGCTACACCTTC. Protein: CTSSQDASGAYGYTF. The rearrangement links TRBV1 to TRBJ1-2; the table's TRBD1 call for D was not verified on the DNA. TRBV1 is a pseudogene. There are 15 residues in the CDR3.

The genes are TRBV5-4 and TRBJ2-5; 8 nucleotides align to TRBD1. Per the germline V gene, CDR1 is SGHNT and CDR2 is YYREEE (reference sequence). V shed 4 bases and J 4 bases; nucleotides not matched to a gene: 12. This CDR3 is 16 amino acids long. This CDR3 is CASSPQAQGALETQYF. In DNA form, the CDR3 reads TGTGCCAGCAGCCCACAAGCCCAGGGGGCCTTAGAGACCCAGTACTTC.

This clone has more than one count but fewer than ten. The chain recombines TRBV9 with TRBJ2-3; TRBD2 might be the D (6 bases). Germline lookup yields CDR1 SGDLS and CDR2 YYNGEE. V lost 4 bases and J lost 2, with 11 bases in between. The CDR3 has 14 amino acids. The CDR3 nucleotides read TGTGCCAGCAGCTTTAGCGGACACACAGATACGCAGTATTTT. Residues: CASSFSGHTDTQYF.

In this sample, this clone turned up many times. V is TRBV30 and J is TRBJ1-1; weak D call: TRBD1 (6 bases). Germline V gene sequence: CDR1 GTSNPN, CDR2 SVGIG (reference sequence). Deletions cut 4 bases from V and 4 bases from J, with 10 bases between. The CDR3 runs 12 residues. The CDR3 DNA reads TGTGCCTGGAAAAGGGGGAGCACTGAAGCTTTCTTT. This sequence encodes CAWKRGSTEAFF.

The sample holds a few counts of this clone. V and J are TRBV25-1 and TRBJ2-5; TRBD1 is a possible D gene (6 bases). V dropped 8 bases and J dropped 1 base, with 8 bases sitting between them. The CDR3 loop spans 12 amino acids. Germline V lookup: CDR1 MGHDK, CDR2 SYGVNS. The CDR3 loop reads CASCRGQETQYF. The CDR3 DNA follows: TGTGCCAGCTGCAGGGGCCAAGAGACCCAGTACTTC.

The rearrangement uses TRBV5-1 and TRBJ2-3; 9 positions agree with TRBD2. V lost 5 bases, J lost 6 bases, and 7 bases stayed unmatched. CDR1 is SGHRS and CDR2 is YFSETQ in the germline V gene. This CDR3 has 14 residues. The CDR3 sequence is CASRLAGWDDTQYF. The CDR3 bases are TGCGCCAGCAGGCTAGCGGGGTGGGATGATACGCAGTATTTT. Full variable domain (missing parts from reference TRBV5-1 and TRBJ2-3): KAGVTQTPRYLIKTRGQQVTLSCSPISGHRSVSWYQQTPGQGLQFLFEYFSETQRNKGNFPGRFSGRQFSNSRSEMNVSTLELGDSALYLCASRLAGWDDTQYFGPGTRLTVL.

The chain employs TRBV4-2 and TRBJ2-1; 15 bases are shared with TRBD2. CDR1 LGHNA and CDR2 YNFKEQ come from the germline V gene. The V segment lost 4 bases and the J segment 3 bases; nucleotides outside the gene matches: 7. This CDR3 comprises 18 residues. In DNA, the CDR3 is TGTGCCAGCAGCCGGGGACTAGCGGGAGGTTCCTACTACAATGAGCAGTTCTTC. It translates to CASSRGLAGGSYYNEQFF.

This clone has more than one count but fewer than ten. The chain joins TRBV28 to TRBJ2-7; tentative D call: TRBD1 (5 bases). Germline V gene sequence: CDR1 MDHEN, CDR2 SYDVKM. This CDR3 contains 14 residues. Trimming shortened V by 5 bases and J by 6 bases, and 17 bases separated the two germline ends. Here the CDR3 DNA reads TGTGCCAGCAGTGATTACTCCAGGGTAGGCGAGCAGTACGTC. Translating gives CASSDYSRVGEQYV.

The chain is built from TRBV20-1 and TRBJ1-1; unclear D gene. The CDR3 consists of 11 residues. Trimming took off 5 bases at V and 11 bases at J, with 15 bases between the two ends. Per the germline V gene, CDR1 is DFQATT and CDR2 is SNEGSKA (reference sequence). DNA of the CDR3: TGCAGTGCTTTTAAGGACCCAGACGCTTTCTTT. Amino acids: CSAFKDPDAFF.

This clone came up many times. The chain recombines TRBV7-9 with TRBJ1-4, with 8 bases matching TRBD1. The ends lost 2 bases at V and 11 bases at J; junction bases unmatched: 7. The CDR3 is 14 residues long. Germline V gives CDR1 SEHNR, CDR2 FQNEAQ (reference sequence). In nucleotides, the CDR3 is TGTGCCAGCAGCTTATTTACAGGGGGAGATAAACTGTTTTTT. Its translation is CASSLFTGGDKLFF.

The V and J genes are TRBV23-1 and TRBJ1-1, with no clear D. TRBV23-1 belongs to the ORF category, with a function that is uncertain. The CDR3 runs 15 residues. The V gene lost 4 bases and the J gene lost 3 bases, with 15 bases spanning the gap. CDR3 bases: TGCGCCAGCAGTCGCGTTAACACGGCTTACACTGAAGCTTTCTTT. It is translated as CASSRVNTAYTEAFF.